The next 30 T cell receptor beta chains were all read from a single sample in a study of blood T cell repertoires in COVID-19. Method: immunoSEQ multiplex PCR; TCRdb's copy keeps in-frame clones and lacks some. The table records approximately 75,000 clones, about three quarters of them present only once. Sequenced input: peripheral blood. These receptors originate from a woman older than 75 with active or convalescent COVID-19.

The chain combines TRBV9 with TRBJ2-2, with 10 bases identical to TRBD1. V gave up 5 bases and J gave up 2 bases; unmatched junction bases: 6. Looked up from germline, CDR1 is SGDLS and CDR2 is YYNGEE. The CDR3 length is 16 residues. CDR3 region: CASRTGGAGNTGELFF. As DNA, the CDR3 is TGTGCCAGCAGGACAGGGGGCGCGGGAAACACCGGGGAGCTGTTTTTT.

The V and J genes are TRBV2 and TRBJ2-3; TRBD2 matches 8 bases. The CDR3 has 14 residues. Germline CDR1 and CDR2: SNHLY and FYNNEI. V was pared by 6 bases and J by 1 base, with 3 bases of the junction left unmatched. The CDR3 nucleotides read TGTGCCAGCAGGACGGGGGGGGGCACAGATACGCAGTATTTT. Amino acid sequence: CASRTGGGTDTQYF.

V usage is TRBV7-2 and J usage is TRBJ1-1; D unclear. With 5 bases removed from V and 5 bases from J, the gap between germline ends came to 18 bases. The germline CDR1 and CDR2 sequences are SGHTA and FQGNSA. The CDR3 covers 15 residues. This CDR3 reads CASSAAGNLGTEAFF. The CDR3 DNA reads TGTGCCAGCAGCGCCGCCGGGAACCTCGGGACTGAAGCTTTCTTT.

The sample holds a few counts of this clone. The chain employs TRBV19 and TRBJ1-1; D unresolved. The CDR3 is made up of 13 amino acids. V dropped 10 bases and J dropped 3 bases, with 15 bases sitting between them. CDR1 LNHDA and CDR2 SQIVND come from the germline V gene (reference sequence). In DNA form, the CDR3 reads TGTGCCATACAAAGTTCCCGGGACACTGAAGCTTTCTTT. It specifies CAIQSSRDTEAFF.

The chain uses TRBV7-2 and TRBJ1-6; perhaps TRBD1 as D (6 bases). The ends were cut back, 1 base at V and 7 bases at J, with 14 bases in the middle. This CDR3 region has 16 residues. Germline loops: CDR1 SGHTA, CDR2 FQGNSA. The CDR3 sequence: CASSLDRGGLNSPLHF. Here the CDR3 DNA reads TGTGCCAGCAGCTTAGATCGTGGGGGCCTAAATTCACCCCTCCACTTT.

The chain combines TRBV18 with TRBJ2-2; TRBD1 aligns across 8 bases. This CDR3 spans 15 amino acids. After removal of 3 bases from V and 3 bases from J, the junction contained 3 bases not matched to a gene. In germline, CDR1 is KGHSH, CDR2 LQKENI. CDR3 loop: CASSPRQGYTGELFF. DNA for the CDR3: TGTGCCAGCTCACCGAGACAGGGGTACACCGGGGAGCTGTTTTTT. Looking up the rest from reference TRBV18 and TRBJ2-2 gives the full variable domain: NAGVMQNPRHLVRRRGQEARLRCSPMKGHSHVYWYRQLPEEGLKFMVYLQKENIIDESGMPKERFSAEFPKEGPSILRIQQVVRGDSAAYFCASSPRQGYTGELFFGEGSRLTVL.

V and J are TRBV2 and TRBJ1-5; D is unclear. The CDR3 runs 13 residues. Trimming cost V 10 bases and J 8 bases, with 18 bases left between them. Germline V gene sequence: CDR1 SNHLY, CDR2 FYNNEI. CDR3 DNA sequence: TGTGCCACTTGTACACGCGTCGGAGAGCCCCAGCATTTT. Translation gives CATCTRVGEPQHF.

The V call is TRBV19, the J call TRBJ2-7; 9 bases align to TRBD1. This CDR3 is 16 amino acids long. From germline, CDR1 is LNHDA and CDR2 SQIVND (reference sequence). Unmatched junction bases numbered 14, after V lost 4 bases and J lost 7 bases. CDR3 nucleotides: TGTGCCAGTAGTACCGTTCCGGGACAGGGCTCGGGGGAGCAGTACTTC. Its translation is CASSTVPGQGSGEQYF.

The CDR3 here is CAGGTGGIAGELFF. The CDR3 nucleotides are TGTGCCGGTGGGACAGGGGGAATCGCCGGGGAGCTGTTTTTT. V and J are TRBV28 and TRBJ2-2; 11 bases are shared with TRBD1. Germline values: CDR1 MDHEN, CDR2 SYDVKM. V shed 11 bases and J 6 bases; nucleotides not matched to a gene: 8. This CDR3 comprises 14 residues.

The chain links TRBV6-5 to TRBJ2-7, with 10 bases fitting TRBD1. Trimming cost V 6 bases and J 4 bases; bases outside gene matches: 6. Germline V gives CDR1 MNHEY, CDR2 SVGAGI. The CDR3 covers 14 residues. The CDR3 DNA reads TGTGCCAGCAGCAGACAGGGGGCGGAATACGAGCAGTACTTC. Its protein is CASSRQGAEYEQYF.

Regarding this clone: This CDR3 is also generated by other DNA sequences in the sample. The chain has TRBV6-6 and TRBJ1-2; D is unresolved. Germline lookup yields CDR1 MNHNY and CDR2 SVGAGI (reference sequence). There are 15 residues in the CDR3. Trimming stripped 0 bases from V and 3 bases from J, with 11 bases between. CDR3 amino acids: CASSYSGTGDYGYTF. CDR3 bases: TGTGCCAGCAGTTACTCGGGCACGGGAGACTATGGCTACACCTTC.

The chain recombines TRBV5-5 with TRBJ2-1, with TRBD2 as a possible D gene (6 bases). Germline CDR1 and CDR2: SGHKS and YYEKEE (reference sequence). V was trimmed by 4 bases and J by 5 bases, leaving 16 bases between them. This CDR3 region has 15 residues. The CDR3 is CASSRGTAPDNEQFF. CDR3 bases: TGTGCCAGCAGCCGCGGGACGGCCCCCGACAATGAGCAGTTCTTC.

V gene TRBV18 combines with J gene TRBJ2-7; 11 bases are a match to TRBD2. Germline assignment: CDR1 KGHSH and CDR2 LQKENI. With 4 bases clipped from V and 6 bases from J, the junction kept 2 bases outside the gene matches. The CDR3 has 13 amino acids. CDR3 sequence reads: CASSQTSGIEQYF. The CDR3, as DNA: TGTGCCAGCTCACAGACTAGCGGGATCGAGCAGTACTTC.

This chain uses TRBV7-9 with TRBJ2-3; D is uncertain. CDR1 and CDR2 from the germline V gene are SEHNR and FQNEAQ (reference sequence). CDR3 length: 16 amino acids. V was pared by 1 base and J by 3 bases, with 14 bases between. The CDR3 DNA follows: TGTGCCAGCAGCTTAGGGGCTGCTCTTTTGACAGATACGCAGTATTTT. It is translated as CASSLGAALLTDTQYF.

This CDR3 is CARGTEVSTGELFF. Here the CDR3 DNA reads TGTGCCCGAGGGACAGAAGTGAGCACCGGGGAGCTGTTTTTT. The genes are TRBV30 and TRBJ2-2, with TRBD1 matching over 7 bases. CDR3 length: 14 residues. Germline CDR1 GTSNPN, CDR2 SVGIG (reference sequence). J was trimmed by 4 bases and V by 8 bases; bases with no gene match: 10. Full variable domain (remainder filled in from reference TRBV30 and TRBJ2-2): SQTIHQWPATLVQPVGSPLSLECTVEGTSNPNLYWYRQAAGRGLQLLFYSVGIGQISSEVPQNLSASRPQDRQFILSSKKLLLSDSGFYLCARGTEVSTGELFFGEGSRLTVL.

The rearrangement joins TRBV15 to TRBJ2-5; maybe TRBD1 (5 bases). The CDR3 has 14 amino acids. Per the germline V gene, CDR1 is LNHNV and CDR2 is YYDKDF (reference sequence). V was shortened by 0 bases and J by 3 bases, with 8 bases between the two germline ends. DNA for the CDR3: TGTGCCACCAGCAGAGATAGGACAAAAGAGACCCAGTACTTC. It encodes CATSRDRTKETQYF.

V usage is TRBV3-1 (or the pseudogene TRBV3-2) and J usage is TRBJ2-5, with 7 positions matching TRBD1. J was trimmed by 5 bases and V by 5 bases; bases with no gene match: 11. CDR1 and CDR2 (germline): LGHDT, YNNKEL (reference sequence). The CDR3 sequence is 15 residues long. The CDR3 DNA follows: TGTGCCAGCAGCGCAAACCGAGGGGGCCGGGAGACCCAGTACTTC. Residues: CASSANRGGRETQYF.

The rearrangement joins TRBV7-2 to TRBJ2-1, with a tentative D call TRBD2 (5 bases). Germline V gene lookup returns CDR1 SGHTA and CDR2 FQGNSA. This CDR3 contains 14 residues. Trimming took 4 bases from V and 5 from J, leaving 12 bases between them. CDR3 DNA: TGTGCCAGCAGCTCGAGGGCCAGAAACAATGAGCAGTTCTTC. Translated, it gives CASSSRARNNEQFF.

The rearrangement links TRBV4-3 to TRBJ2-7; 12 bases fit TRBD1. Germline loops: CDR1 LGHNA, CDR2 YSLEER. V trimming: 5 bases; J trimming: 7 bases; junction bases outside the gene matches: 6. This CDR3 comprises 14 residues. The CDR3 DNA reads TGCGCCAGCAGCTGGGACAGGGGGCGAGGAGAGCAGTACTTC. Translating gives CASSWDRGRGEQYF.

The chain uses TRBV7-9 and TRBJ2-5; 8 bases line up with TRBD1. This CDR3 region has 16 residues. Looked up from germline, CDR1 is SEHNR and CDR2 is FQNEAQ (reference sequence). Trimming cost V 4 bases and J 4 bases; bases outside gene matches: 11. CDR3 sequence: CASSSYRDRLGETQYF. CDR3 in DNA: TGTGCCAGCAGCTCATACCGGGACAGGTTGGGAGAGACCCAGTACTTC.

This rearrangement joins TRBV24-1 to TRBJ2-2; TRBD1 aligns across 7 bases. The trim removed 7 bases at V and 0 bases at J, leaving 7 bases unmatched. The CDR3 extends over 16 amino acids. From germline, CDR1 is KGHDR and CDR2 SFDVKD. CDR3 DNA sequence: TGTGCCACCAGCACAGGGGTCTCGGCGAACACCGGGGAGCTGTTTTTT. Amino acids: CATSTGVSANTGELFF.

This chain's CDR3 is CAWRGGHSQGRIKTQYF. The CDR3 DNA follows: TGTGCCTGGAGGGGCGGCCACTCACAGGGGAGAATAAAGACCCAGTACTTC. The chain links TRBV30 to TRBJ2-5; the match to TRBD1 covers 7 bases. V was pared by 3 bases and J by 6 bases, with 19 bases of the junction left unmatched. CDR3 length: 17 amino acids. The germline CDR1 and CDR2 sequences are GTSNPN and SVGIG (reference sequence).

The genes are TRBV10-2 and TRBJ1-1, with TRBD1 as a possible D gene (6 bases). Per the germline V gene, CDR1 is WSHSY and CDR2 is SAAADI. The V end was cut by 9 bases, the J end by 1 base, with 9 bases between. This CDR3 region has 12 residues. CDR3 protein: CASTQGNTEAFF. CDR3 DNA sequence: TGCGCCAGTACACAGGGGAACACTGAAGCTTTCTTT.

V and J are TRBV30 and TRBJ2-5, with a possible D match to TRBD2 (5 bases). This CDR3 spans 15 amino acids. Germline assignment: CDR1 GTSNPN and CDR2 SVGIG (reference sequence). The V end was cut by 1 base, the J end by 2 bases, with 14 bases between. CDR3 bases: TGTGCCTGGAGTGGGGGAACTAGAGCTCAAGAGACCCAGTACTTC. Its translation is CAWSGGTRAQETQYF.

This clone was counted a single time. The chain joins TRBV10-3 to TRBJ1-6; 9 bases align to TRBD1. The CDR3 is made up of 14 amino acids. Trimming took 6 bases from V and 6 from J; bases not matched to a gene: 3. CDR1 is ENHRY and CDR2 is SYGVKD in the germline V gene. CDR3 bases: TGTGCCATCAGGCGACAGGGGGGTAATTCACCCCTCCACTTT. As protein: CAIRRQGGNSPLHF.

This clone was picked up one time. The rearrangement joins TRBV24-1 to TRBJ2-5, with a weak D call TRBD1 (5 bases). Trimming took 6 bases from V and 9 from J, leaving 25 bases between them. Germline V gene data show CDR1 as KGHDR and CDR2 as SFDVKD. CDR3 length equals 16 residues. Written as DNA, the CDR3 is TGTGCCACCAGTTGGCCCTGGACAAGAAGCCACCAGGCCCAGTACTTC. This codes for CATSWPWTRSHQAQYF.

The CDR3 loop reads CASSLRGNTEAFF. CDR3 DNA: TGTGCCAGCAGCCTCAGGGGGAACACTGAAGCTTTCTTT. This sequence joins TRBV11-2 and TRBJ1-1; a weak D match, TRBD1 (6 bases). The length of the CDR3 is 13 residues. CDR1 is SGHAT, CDR2 FQNNGV, per germline. The V end lost 5 bases, the J end lost 1 base, and 8 bases lay between the germline ends.

This clone is a singleton in its sample. The chain has TRBV4-2 and TRBJ1-5, with 7 bases matching TRBD1. Germline loops: CDR1 LGHNA, CDR2 YNFKEQ. The CDR3 totals 15 residues. Trimming at V came to 2 bases and at J to 5 bases, leaving 6 bases not matched to a gene. This CDR3 is CASSQSSQGDQPQHF. Written as DNA, the CDR3 is TGTGCCAGCAGCCAATCATCGCAGGGGGATCAGCCCCAGCATTTT.

V and J are TRBV9 and TRBJ1-4, with TRBD1 matching 7 bases. From germline, CDR1 is SGDLS and CDR2 YYNGEE. The CDR3 is 17 residues long. The junction had 11 bases not matched to a gene; V was cut back by 0 bases and J by 6 bases. The CDR3 region has the DNA TGTGCCAGCAGCGTAGATCCGGTAGGGGGCTTGGATGAAAAACTGTTTTTT. As protein: CASSVDPVGGLDEKLFF.

This chain joins TRBV6-5 and TRBJ1-1; TRBD1 might be the D (6 bases). Germline V gives CDR1 MNHEY, CDR2 SVGAGI. The CDR3 consists of 15 residues. Between the trimmed V and J ends, which lost 6 bases and 1 base, there was a span of 15 bases. CDR3 coding DNA: TGTGCCAGCAGGCCCGGGGGGGGGCGGAACACTGAAGCTTTCTTT. This encodes CASRPGGGRNTEAFF.